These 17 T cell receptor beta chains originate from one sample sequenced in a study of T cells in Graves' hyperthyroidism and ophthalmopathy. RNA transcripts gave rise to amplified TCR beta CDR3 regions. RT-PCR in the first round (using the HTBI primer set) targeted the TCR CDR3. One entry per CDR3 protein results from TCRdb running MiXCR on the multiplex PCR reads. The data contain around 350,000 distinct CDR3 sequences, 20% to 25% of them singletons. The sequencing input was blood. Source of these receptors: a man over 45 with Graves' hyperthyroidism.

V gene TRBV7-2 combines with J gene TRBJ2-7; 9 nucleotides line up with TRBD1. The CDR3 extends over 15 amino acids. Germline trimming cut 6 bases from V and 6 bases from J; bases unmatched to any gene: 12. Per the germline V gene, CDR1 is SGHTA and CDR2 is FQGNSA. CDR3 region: CASSLNTGGFLEQYF. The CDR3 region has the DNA TGTGCCAGCAGTTTAAACACAGGGGGCTTTCTCGAGCAGTACTTC. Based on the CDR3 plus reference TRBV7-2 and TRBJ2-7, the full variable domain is GAGVSQSPSNKVTEKGKDVELRCDPISGHTALYWYRQSLGQGLEFLIYFQGNSAPDKSGLPSDRFSAERTGGSVSTLTIQRTQQEDSAVYLCASSLNTGGFLEQYFGPGTRLTVT.

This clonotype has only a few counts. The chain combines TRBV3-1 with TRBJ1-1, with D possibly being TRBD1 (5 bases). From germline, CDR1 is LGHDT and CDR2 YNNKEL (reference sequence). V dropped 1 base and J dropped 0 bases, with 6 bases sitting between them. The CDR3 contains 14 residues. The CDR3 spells CASSQGQLNTEAFF. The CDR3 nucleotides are TGTGCCAGCAGCCAAGGACAGTTGAACACTGAAGCTTTCTTT.

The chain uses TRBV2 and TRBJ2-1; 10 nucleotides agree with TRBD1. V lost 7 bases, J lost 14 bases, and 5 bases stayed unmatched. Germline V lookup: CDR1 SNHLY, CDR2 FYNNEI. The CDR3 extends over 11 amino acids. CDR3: CASKTGTGEFF. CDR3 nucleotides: TGTGCCAGCAAAACCGGGACAGGGGAGTTCTTC. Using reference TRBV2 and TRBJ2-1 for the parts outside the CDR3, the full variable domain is EPEVTQTPSHQVTQMGQEVILRCVPISNHLYFYWYRQILGQKVEFLVSFYNNEISEKSEIFDDQFSVERPDGSNFTLKIRSTKLEDSAMYFCASKTGTGEFFGPGTRLTVL.

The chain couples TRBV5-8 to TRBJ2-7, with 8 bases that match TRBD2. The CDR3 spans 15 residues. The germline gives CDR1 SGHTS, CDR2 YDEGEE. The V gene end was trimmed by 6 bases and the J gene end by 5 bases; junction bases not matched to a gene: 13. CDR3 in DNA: TGTGCCAGCACCATGAGCGGGAGATTTGCCCACGAGCAGTACTTC. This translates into CASTMSGRFAHEQYF.

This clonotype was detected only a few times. CDR3 in DNA: TGTGCCAGCAGCCAAGATAGTAACGGTCCCGGCACAGATACGCAGTATTTT. It is translated as CASSQDSNGPGTDTQYF. The chain employs TRBV3-1 and TRBJ2-3; the D is unclear. The CDR3 consists of 17 residues. The germline V gene encodes CDR1 LGHDT and CDR2 YNNKEL (reference sequence). The germline V and J ends were trimmed by 0 bases and 1 base, with 14 bases remaining between them.

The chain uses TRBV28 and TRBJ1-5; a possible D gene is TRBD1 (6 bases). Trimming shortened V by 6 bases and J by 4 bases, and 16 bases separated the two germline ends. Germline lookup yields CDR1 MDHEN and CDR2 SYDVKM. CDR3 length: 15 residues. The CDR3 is CASSNQGLGNQPQHF. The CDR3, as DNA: TGTGCCAGCAGCAATCAGGGGTTGGGGAATCAGCCCCAGCATTTT.

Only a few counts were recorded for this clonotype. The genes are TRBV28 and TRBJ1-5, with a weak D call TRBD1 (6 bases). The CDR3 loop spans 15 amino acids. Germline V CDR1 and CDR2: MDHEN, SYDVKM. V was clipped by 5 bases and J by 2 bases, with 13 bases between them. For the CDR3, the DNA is TGTGCCAGCAGTGTCGGACAGTTGGGCAATCAGCCCCAGCATTTT. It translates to CASSVGQLGNQPQHF.

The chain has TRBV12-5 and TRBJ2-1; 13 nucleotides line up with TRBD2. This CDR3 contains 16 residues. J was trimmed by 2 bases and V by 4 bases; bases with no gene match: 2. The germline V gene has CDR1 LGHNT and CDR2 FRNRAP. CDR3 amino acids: CASGSGTSGTYNEQFF. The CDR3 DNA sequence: TGTGCTAGTGGTTCCGGGACTAGCGGGACCTACAATGAGCAGTTCTTC.

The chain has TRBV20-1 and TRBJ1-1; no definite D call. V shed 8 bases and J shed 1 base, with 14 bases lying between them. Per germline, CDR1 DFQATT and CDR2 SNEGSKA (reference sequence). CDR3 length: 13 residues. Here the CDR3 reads CSPLGTGNTEAFF. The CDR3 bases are TGCAGTCCCCTAGGTACGGGGAACACTGAAGCTTTCTTT.

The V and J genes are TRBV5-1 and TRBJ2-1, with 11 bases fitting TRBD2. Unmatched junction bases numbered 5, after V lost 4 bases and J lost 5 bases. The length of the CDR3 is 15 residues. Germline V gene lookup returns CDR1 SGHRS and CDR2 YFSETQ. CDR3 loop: CASSRLLAGDNEQFF. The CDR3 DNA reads TGCGCCAGCAGCCGATTACTAGCGGGAGACAATGAGCAGTTCTTC. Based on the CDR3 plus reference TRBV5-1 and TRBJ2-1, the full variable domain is KAGVTQTPRYLIKTRGQQVTLSCSPISGHRSVSWYQQTPGQGLQFLFEYFSETQRNKGNFPGRFSGRQFSNSRSEMNVSTLELGDSALYLCASSRLLAGDNEQFFGPGTRLTVL.

The CDR3 sequence is CASSLGLAGVFETQYF. CDR3 coding DNA: TGTGCCAGCAGTTTAGGCCTAGCGGGAGTTTTTGAGACCCAGTACTTC. The chain links TRBV28 to TRBJ2-5; 10 bases match TRBD2. Germline V gene lookup returns CDR1 MDHEN and CDR2 SYDVKM. V lost 2 bases, J lost 5 bases, and 8 bases stayed unmatched. The CDR3 has 16 residues.

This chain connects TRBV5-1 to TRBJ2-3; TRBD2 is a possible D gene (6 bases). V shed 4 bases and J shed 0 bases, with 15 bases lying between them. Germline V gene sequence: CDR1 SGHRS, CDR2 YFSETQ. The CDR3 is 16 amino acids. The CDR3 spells CASSQEGRTSTDTQYF. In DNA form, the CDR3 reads TGCGCCAGCAGCCAGGAGGGTAGGACCAGCACAGATACGCAGTATTTT.

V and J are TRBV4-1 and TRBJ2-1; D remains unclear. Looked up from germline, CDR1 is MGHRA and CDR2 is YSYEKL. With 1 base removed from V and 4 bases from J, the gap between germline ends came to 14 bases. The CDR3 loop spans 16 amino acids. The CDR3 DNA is TGCGCCAGCAGCCAAGTGGCGACGGTTCCTTACAATGAGCAGTTCTTC. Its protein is CASSQVATVPYNEQFF.

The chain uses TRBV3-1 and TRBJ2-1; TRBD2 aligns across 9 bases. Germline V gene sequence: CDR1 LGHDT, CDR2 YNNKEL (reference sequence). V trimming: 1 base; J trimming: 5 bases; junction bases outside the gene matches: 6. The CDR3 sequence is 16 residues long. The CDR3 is CASSQVSSGNNNEQFF. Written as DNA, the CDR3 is TGTGCCAGCAGCCAAGTATCTAGCGGGAACAACAATGAGCAGTTCTTC.

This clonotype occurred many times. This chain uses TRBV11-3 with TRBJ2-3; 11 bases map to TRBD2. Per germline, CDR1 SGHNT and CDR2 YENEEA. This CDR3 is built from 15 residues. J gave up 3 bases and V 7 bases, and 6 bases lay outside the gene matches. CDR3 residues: CASTIAGGKTDTQYF. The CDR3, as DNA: TGTGCCAGCACTATAGCGGGAGGGAAAACAGATACGCAGTATTTT.

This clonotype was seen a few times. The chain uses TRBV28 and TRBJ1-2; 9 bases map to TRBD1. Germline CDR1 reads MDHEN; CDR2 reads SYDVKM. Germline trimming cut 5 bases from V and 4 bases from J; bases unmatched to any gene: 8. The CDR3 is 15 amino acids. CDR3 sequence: CASSPGDRASYGYTF. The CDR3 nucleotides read TGTGCCAGCAGTCCCGGGGACAGGGCTTCCTATGGCTACACCTTC.

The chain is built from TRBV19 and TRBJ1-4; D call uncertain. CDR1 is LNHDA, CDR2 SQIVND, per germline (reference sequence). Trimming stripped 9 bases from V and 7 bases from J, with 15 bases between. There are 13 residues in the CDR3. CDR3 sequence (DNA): TGTGCCAGCCGAACGGGGAGCTCTGAAAAACTGTTTTTT. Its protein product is CASRTGSSEKLFF.